The 22 T cell receptor beta chains given below trace back to one sample, sequenced in a study of regulatory T cells in long-lasting Graves disease. CDR3 regions were amplified by Arm-PCR using iRepertoire HTBI primers to build TCR beta libraries. TCRdb called the multiplex PCR reads again in MiXCR, with one record for every CDR3 protein. The sample includes 350,000 to 500,000 distinct CDR3 sequences, 13% to 15% of them seen just once. Time point specified: newly diagnosed GD, antithyroid drugs for less than 3 months. Researchers made the TCR library from RNA that was extracted from PBMCs. These data are also associated with another study on T cells in Graves' hyperthyroidism and ophthalmopathy.

The specimen was peripheral blood mononuclear cells (PBMCs), collected at new diagnosis, from a patient treated with antithyroid drugs. The receptors originated from a woman aged 50 to 60 with Graves disease.

This clonotype was observed many times. The chain employs TRBV15 and TRBJ2-7; tentatively, D is TRBD1 (6 bases). In germline, CDR1 is LNHNV, CDR2 YYDKDF (reference sequence). Trimming shortened V by 1 base and J by 2 bases, and 12 bases separated the two germline ends. The CDR3 extends over 15 amino acids. The CDR3 sequence: CATSRVAGEAYEQYF. CDR3 DNA sequence: TGTGCCACCAGCAGAGTGGCAGGGGAAGCCTACGAGCAGTACTTC. The full variable domain, its missing parts supplied by reference TRBV15 and TRBJ2-7, is DAMVIQNPRYQVTQFGKPVTLSCSQTLNHNVMYWYQQKSSQAPKLLFHYYDKDFNNEADTPDNFQSRRPNTSFCFLDIRSPGLGDTAMYLCATSRVAGEAYEQYFGPGTRLTVT.

This clonotype has just a few counts. The gene calls are TRBV5-1 and TRBJ2-7, with 9 bases identical to TRBD2. With V trimmed by 4 bases and J by 3 bases, 5 bases remained unmatched. The CDR3 consists of 14 residues. Germline CDR1 reads SGHRS; CDR2 reads YFSETQ. The CDR3 nucleotides read TGCGCCAGCAGCATTAGCGGGGGTCACTACGAGCAGTACTTC. This codes for CASSISGGHYEQYF.

The CDR3 loop reads CASSVGSVGGREQFF. The CDR3 DNA reads TGTGCCAGCAGCGTAGGGTCCGTCGGGGGGAGAGAGCAGTTCTTC. The V and J genes are TRBV9 and TRBJ2-1; 7 bases match TRBD2. CDR1 is SGDLS, CDR2 YYNGEE, per germline. This CDR3 region has 15 residues. The V gene end was trimmed by 0 bases and the J gene end by 10 bases; junction bases not matched to a gene: 10.

This clonotype was seen repeatedly, ten times or more. The rearrangement joins TRBV19 to TRBJ2-2; D might be TRBD2 (6 bases). Germline CDR1 reads LNHDA; CDR2 reads SQIVND (reference sequence). Trimming left V 7 bases short and J 5 bases short, with 20 bases between. This CDR3 comprises 16 residues. CDR3 coding DNA: TGTGCCAGTACCGGGGGAGCCCAATTATTAACCGGGGAGCTGTTTTTT. Its translation: CASTGGAQLLTGELFF. Drawing the rest from reference TRBV19 and TRBJ2-2, the complete variable domain is DGGITQSPKYLFRKEGQNVTLSCEQNLNHDAMYWYRQDPGQGLRLIYYSQIVNDFQKGDIAEGYSVSREKKESFPLTVTSAQKNPTAFYLCASTGGAQLLTGELFFGEGSRLTVL.

This clonotype was seen at least ten times. CDR3 residues: CASSLAWSAPLHF. The DNA for the CDR3 is TGCGCCAGCAGCTTGGCCTGGTCAGCACCCCTCCACTTT. The J gene is TRBJ1-6, the V gene TRBV5-1; D is uncertain. Germline loops: CDR1 SGHRS, CDR2 YFSETQ. V dropped 0 bases and J dropped 11 bases, with 9 bases sitting between them. The CDR3 spans 13 residues.

This clonotype was observed a handful of times. This chain links TRBV3-1 with TRBJ1-6; D is undetermined. The CDR3 is 16 amino acids. Germline V lookup: CDR1 LGHDT, CDR2 YNNKEL (reference sequence). V was cut by 0 bases and J by 7 bases, with 13 bases left in between. CDR3 sequence reads: CASSQDWYGLNSPLHF. The DNA of the CDR3 is TGTGCCAGCAGCCAAGATTGGTACGGACTAAATTCACCCCTCCACTTT.

This rearrangement joins TRBV10-1 to TRBJ2-5; 7 bases align to TRBD1. This CDR3 is built from 15 residues. V gave up 3 bases and J gave up 9 bases; unmatched junction bases: 13. The germline V gene encodes CDR1 WNHNN and CDR2 SYGVQD (reference sequence). CDR3 in DNA: TGCGCCAGCAGTGAACCGGGACAGATCCATCCGGCCCAGTACTTC. This sequence encodes CASSEPGQIHPAQYF.

The rearrangement joins TRBV12-3 or TRBV12-4 to TRBJ1-2, with a tentative D call TRBD1 (6 bases). Trimming removed 5 bases at V and 7 bases at J, with 17 bases between. The CDR3 totals 14 residues. The CDR3 here is CASSPDSGGGGYTF. CDR3 coding DNA: TGTGCCAGCAGTCCGGACAGCGGAGGTGGTGGCTACACCTTC.

This clonotype appeared many times. The V gene is TRBV20-1, the J gene TRBJ2-5, with D perhaps matching TRBD1 (6 bases). CDR1 is DFQATT, CDR2 SNEGSKA, per germline (reference sequence). V was shortened by 7 bases and J by 5 bases, with 14 bases between the two germline ends. The CDR3 runs to 12 residues. CDR3 DNA sequence: TGCAGTGTCCTGCCTGGGGGCGAGACCCAGTACTTC. As protein: CSVLPGGETQYF.

This clonotype was picked up many times. V is TRBV29-1 and J is TRBJ2-7; D unclear. The germline V gene has CDR1 SQVTM and CDR2 ANQGSEA. The CDR3 is 12 amino acids. V was clipped by 4 bases and J by 2 bases, with 9 bases between them. CDR3 residues: CSVVDVAYEQYF. CDR3 sequence (DNA): TGCAGCGTTGTTGACGTCGCCTACGAGCAGTACTTC.

Note on this clonotype: A much bigger clone sits one base away, suggesting this may be a read error. V is TRBV6-9 and J is TRBJ2-7; D unclear. V was pared by 3 bases and J by 5 bases, with 20 bases between. The V gene's germline CDR1 is MNHGY and CDR2 SVAAGI. The CDR3 loop spans 16 amino acids. CDR3 sequence: CASSYSVYLNPHEQYF. CDR3 DNA sequence: TGTGCCAGCAGTTACTCAGTCTATCTAAATCCCCACGAGCAGTACTTC.

This clonotype occurred many times. The V gene is TRBV7-8, the J gene TRBJ1-5; D call uncertain. Germline CDR1 reads SGHVS; CDR2 reads FQNEAQ. The CDR3 has 16 residues. The V end lost 0 bases, the J end lost 0 bases, and 9 bases lay between the germline ends. As DNA, the CDR3 is TGTGCCAGCAGCTTAGCTCAGCGGTATAGCAATCAGCCCCAGCATTTT. It specifies CASSLAQRYSNQPQHF.

This chain links TRBV18 with TRBJ1-3; maybe TRBD1 (5 bases). V shed 6 bases and J shed 6 bases, with 15 bases lying between them. The CDR3 loop spans 14 amino acids. The germline V gene has CDR1 KGHSH and CDR2 LQKENI. CDR3 coding DNA: TGTGCCAGCTCGTCAACAGGCCAGGAAAACACCATATATTTT. Its translation is CASSSTGQENTIYF.

The chain has TRBV20-1 and TRBJ2-1; D is ambiguous. Germline V gene lookup returns CDR1 DFQATT and CDR2 SNEGSKA (reference sequence). The CDR3 runs 14 residues. V dropped 0 bases and J dropped 8 bases, with 14 bases sitting between them. The CDR3 coding sequence is TGCAGTGCTAGAGACCCAGCGTACTTAGATGAGCAGTTCTTC. Translation gives CSARDPAYLDEQFF.

This clonotype was observed a few times. The gene calls are TRBV27 and TRBJ2-1; no clear D. Germline lookup yields CDR1 MNHEY and CDR2 SMNVEV (reference sequence). This CDR3 contains 15 residues. Trimming removed 4 bases from V and 4 bases from J, with 14 bases in between. CDR3 in DNA: TGTGCCAGCAGTTGGAGTGCGGACCAGTACAATGAGCAGTTCTTC. Translating gives CASSWSADQYNEQFF.

This clonotype occurred a few times. The CDR3 protein is CASSLLAGDRSEQYF. The DNA for the CDR3 is TGTGCCAGCAGCTTACTAGCGGGAGATCGGAGCGAGCAGTACTTC. The V call is TRBV7-9, the J call TRBJ2-7, with 10 bases lining up with TRBD2. Trimming at V came to 2 bases and at J to 6 bases, leaving 7 bases not matched to a gene. The CDR3 covers 15 residues. CDR1 is SEHNR, CDR2 FQNEAQ, per germline (reference sequence).

The chain combines TRBV5-1 with TRBJ2-7; a possible D gene is TRBD1 (6 bases). CDR1 is SGHRS and CDR2 is YFSETQ in the germline V gene. The CDR3 totals 13 residues. V gave up 5 bases and J gave up 6 bases, with 15 bases separating them. This chain's CDR3 is CASSRDISTEQYF. In DNA form, the CDR3 reads TGCGCCAGCAGTCGGGACATCTCGACCGAGCAGTACTTC.

This clonotype has a count of ten or more. V usage is TRBV6-2 or TRBV6-3 and J usage is TRBJ1-5, with D uncertain. In germline, CDR1 is MNHEY, CDR2 SVGEGT. Between the trimmed V and J ends, which lost 0 bases and 3 bases, there was a span of 6 bases. The CDR3 length is 14 residues. As DNA, the CDR3 is TGTGCCAGCAGTTACTCGCGGCCCAATCAGCCCCAGCATTTT. Encoded protein: CASSYSRPNQPQHF.

The genes are TRBV4-1 and TRBJ2-6; D is uncertain. CDR3 length: 16 residues. V lost 0 bases, J lost 0 bases, and 6 bases lay in between. Germline lookup yields CDR1 MGHRA and CDR2 YSYEKL. CDR3 loop: CASSQEPASGANVLTF. The CDR3 DNA is TGCGCCAGCAGCCAAGAGCCGGCCTCTGGGGCCAACGTCCTGACTTTC.

This clonotype came up many times. This chain joins TRBV18 and TRBJ1-5; D is ambiguous. Trimming removed 0 bases from V and 2 bases from J, with 11 bases in between. In germline, CDR1 is KGHSH, CDR2 LQKENI. CDR3 size: 16 residues. The CDR3 nucleotides are TGTGCCAGCTCACCACCGGCCAGCGGTGGCAATCAGCCCCAGCATTTT. This encodes CASSPPASGGNQPQHF. Supplemented by reference TRBV18 and TRBJ1-5, the full variable domain reads NAGVMQNPRHLVRRRGQEARLRCSPMKGHSHVYWYRQLPEEGLKFMVYLQKENIIDESGMPKERFSAEFPKEGPSILRIQQVVRGDSAAYFCASSPPASGGNQPQHFGDGTRLSIL.

This clonotype was picked up a small number of times. V and J are TRBV6-5 and TRBJ2-7, with D perhaps TRBD1 (5 bases). Germline values: CDR1 MNHEY, CDR2 SVGAGI. This CDR3 comprises 12 residues. Trimming stripped 2 bases from V and 7 bases from J, with 9 bases between. In DNA, the CDR3 is TGTGCCAGCAGTTACGGCACAGGAGAGCAGTACTTC. It specifies CASSYGTGEQYF.

The table lists this clonotype with many counts. The V call is TRBV27, the J call TRBJ2-1; 7 nucleotides agree with TRBD1. Germline assignment: CDR1 MNHEY and CDR2 SMNVEV (reference sequence). The CDR3 has 10 residues. J lost 8 bases, V lost 10 bases, and 2 bases had no gene match. The CDR3 DNA follows: TGTGCCAAAGGGGGCGATGAGCAGTTCTTC. It specifies CAKGGDEQFF.